A single T cell receptor beta chain is shown here with its context. The antigen remains unidentified. These data originate in a study of chemoradiotherapy in HPV16-positive cancers. Study context: Candidate HPV-specific T-cell clones and common TCR motifs came from functional assays in two HPV16-positive patients.

Over chemoradiotherapy, repertoires were sampled more than once. Germline V gene sequence: CDR1 LNHNV, CDR2 YYDKDF (reference sequence). V was clipped by 5 bases and J by 11 bases, with 24 bases between them. This CDR3 is built from 15 residues. Profiling relied on immunoSEQ multiplex PCR, and the TCRdb table lists in-frame clones only, not all of them. The sample lists fewer than 40,000 clones, about nine tenths occurring once. Study-level results: During treatment, candidate HPV-specific clones and E7-related motifs expanded in tumor. Better recurrence-free survival went with HPV-responsive T-cell expansion in HPV16-positive patients.

This specimen was blood, taken from a patient who underwent chemoradiotherapy. The receptor's source is a human donor with HPV-associated anogenital cancer. The V and J genes are TRBV15 and TRBJ2-5; possible D gene TRBD2, 6 bases. The DNA of the CDR3 is TGTGCCACCAGCTCGGGGACGGGAGCCCTGAGGGAGCAGTACTTC. The encoded protein is CATSSGTGALREQYF.